The 9 T cell receptor beta chains below all came from one sample that was sequenced in a study of shared clonotypes between healthy human individuals. It was CD45RO-negative cells, positively selected for CCR7, that made up naive CD8 cells, with terminally differentiated effector memory CD45RA+ cells excluded. Produced via immunoSEQ multiplex PCR; TCRdb's table is partial and in-frame only. The sample has about 2.2 million clones, roughly 95% seen once. Sequencing was performed on naive CD8+ T cells from PBMCs. Receptor source: a man younger than 35 in good health. Some clones in this sample may be carry-over from other donors' samples.

As concerns this clone: This sample includes further DNA sequences coding for the same CDR3. The chain joins TRBV5-6 to TRBJ2-7, with 7 bases fitting TRBD1. This CDR3 comprises 14 residues. V lost 4 bases and J lost 2; bases outside the gene matches: 6. In germline, CDR1 is SGHDT, CDR2 YYEEEE. CDR3 sequence (DNA): TGTGCCAGCAGCCCGGGACAGTCAACCTACGAGCAGTACTTC. This encodes CASSPGQSTYEQYF.

Of note for this clone: In the same sample, other DNA sequences code for this CDR3. V gene TRBV15 combines with J gene TRBJ2-2; D ambiguous. V was cut by 5 bases and J by 0 bases, with 1 base left in between. Looked up from germline, CDR1 is LNHNV and CDR2 is YYDKDF (reference sequence). The CDR3 loop spans 12 amino acids. CDR3 coding DNA: TGTGCCACCAGCTCGAACACCGGGGAGCTGTTTTTT. Encoded protein: CATSSNTGELFF.

CDR3 sequence: CATSSDGAETQYF. CDR3 coding DNA: TGTGCCACCAGCAGCGATGGGGCGGAGACCCAGTACTTC. V is TRBV15 and J is TRBJ2-5; a weak D match, TRBD1 (5 bases). The germline V gene has CDR1 LNHNV and CDR2 YYDKDF (reference sequence). Trimming pared 3 bases from V and 5 bases from J, leaving 10 bases between. The CDR3 totals 13 residues.

This sequence joins TRBV11-2 and TRBJ2-5; D not resolved. This CDR3 has 15 amino acids. Per the germline V gene, CDR1 is SGHAT and CDR2 is FQNNGV. Trimming left V 0 bases short and J 2 bases short, with 10 bases between. The CDR3 DNA reads TGTGCCAGCAGCTTAGATGGGAACCCTCAAGAGACCCAGTACTTC. Encoded protein: CASSLDGNPQETQYF.

This chain joins TRBV9 and TRBJ2-5, with D possibly being TRBD1 (5 bases). This CDR3 contains 15 residues. The V and J ends lost 3 bases and 5 bases respectively, with 17 bases between them. CDR1 is SGDLS, CDR2 YYNGEE, per germline. In DNA, the CDR3 is TGTGCCAGCAGCGCCCTGGGGCAAGCATGGGAGACCCAGTACTTC. This translates into CASSALGQAWETQYF.

The chain employs TRBV5-1 and TRBJ1-1; weak D call: TRBD1 (5 bases). The CDR3 covers 15 residues. V was pared by 4 bases and J by 4 bases, with 17 bases between. Germline V CDR1 and CDR2: SGHRS, YFSETQ. CDR3 bases: TGCGCCAGCAGCCCGGGAGGGCAGGGCCGCACTGAAGCTTTCTTT. Its translation: CASSPGGQGRTEAFF.

This clone was observed a handful of times. Relative to the germline gene, one junction end is altered; a read error may explain this. V and J are TRBV2 and TRBJ1-1; D ambiguous. The CDR3 length is 8 residues. The germline V gene has CDR1 SNHLY and CDR2 FYNNEI. This chain's CDR3 is CASTEAFF. In nucleotides, the CDR3 is TGTGCCAGCACTGAAGCTTTCTTT. The variable domain in full, with the rest retrieved from reference TRBV2 and TRBJ1-1, is EPEVTQTPSHQVTQMGQEVILRCVPISNHLYFYWYRQILGQKVEFLVSFYNNEISEKSEIFDDQFSVERPDGSNFTLKIRSTKLEDSAMYFCASTEAFFGQGTRLTVV.

This chain connects TRBV2 to TRBJ2-2; possibly TRBD2 for D (6 bases). This CDR3 spans 13 amino acids. V lost 7 bases to trimming and J lost 5 bases, with 11 bases between them. CDR1 is SNHLY, CDR2 FYNNEI, per germline. CDR3 bases: TGTGCCAGCAAGGGACTTTCAACCGGGGAGCTGTTTTTT. Residues: CASKGLSTGELFF.

This clone was seen once. V and J are TRBV10-3 and TRBJ2-7, with D possibly TRBD2 on 5 matching bases. V lost 0 bases to trimming and J lost 1 base, with 13 bases between them. Germline V lookup: CDR1 ENHRY, CDR2 SYGVKD. The CDR3 contains 16 residues. CDR3 DNA: TGTGCCATCAGTGAGTCGGGGTTGGGCGGGTCCTACGAGCAGTACTTC. Encoded protein: CAISESGLGGSYEQYF.